This T cell receptor beta chain came from a study of low-dose radiotherapy and immunotherapy resistance in tumors. Overall study context: Intravenously given cyclophosphamide 200 mg/m2 followed a two-week schedule that placed each dose one day before radiation and immunotherapy.

Gene-specific TRAV and TRBV primers were used for first-strand cDNA, covering alpha and beta chains. TCRs were put through approximately 20 PCR cycles of amplification with Phusion. A constant-region primer and the V-primer adapter served as the primer pair. TCRdb called the reads again in MiXCR, with one record for every CDR3 protein. The sample shows under 15,000 distinct CDR3 sequences, roughly 66% of them seen only once. Donors were dosed with nivolumab and ipilimumab; they also received aspirin, low-dose cyclophosphamide and low-dose radiotherapy. The CDR3 sequence is 15 residues long. Germline loops: CDR1 MNHEY, CDR2 SVGEGT. Trimming took off 8 bases at V and 4 bases at J, with 18 bases between the two ends.

The gene calls are TRBV6-2 or TRBV6-3 and TRBJ2-1, with D possibly matching TRBD1 (6 bases). The clonotype was recovered from a human donor with advanced metastatic prostate, ovarian, gallbladder or colorectal cancer (not recorded which). This table probably holds off-target reads from a library built for another chain. CDR3 DNA sequence: TGTGCCAGCTATAAAAGGGGGACGTCTTACAATGAGCAGTTCTTC. This codes for CASYKRGTSYNEQFF.